One sample yielded the 9 T cell receptor beta chains listed below, sequenced in a study of CD8 T cells in Susac syndrome. It was with random hexamers that roughly 0.45 to 1 ug RNA was reverse transcribed. TCRdb processed the immunoSEQ multiplex PCR reads anew with MiXCR; each CDR3 protein has one entry. The table records around 62,000 distinct CDR3 sequences, more than 90% of them present only once. The specimen sequenced was CD8+ T cells from PBMCs. The receptors were gathered from a human donor in good health.

V usage is TRBV4-1 and J usage is TRBJ2-7; D gene uncertain. The CDR3 sequence is 13 residues long. Germline CDR1 reads MGHRA; CDR2 reads YSYEKL. V lost 4 bases and J 3 bases, leaving 10 bases between the germline ends. CDR3 region: CASSPQELYEQYF. The CDR3 DNA is TGCGCCAGCAGCCCTCAGGAACTCTACGAGCAGTACTTC.

This clonotype was seen only once. The genes are TRBV20-1 and TRBJ2-7; D perhaps matches TRBD2 (7 bases). Looked up from germline, CDR1 is DFQATT and CDR2 is SNEGSKA (reference sequence). The CDR3 covers 12 residues. Between the trimmed V and J ends, which lost 3 bases and 5 bases, there was a span of 11 bases. CDR3 region: CSASGGGHEQYF. CDR3 DNA: TGCAGTGCTAGCGGCGGGGGCCACGAGCAGTACTTC.

This chain uses TRBV7-9 with TRBJ2-2; 8 bases are shared with TRBD1. Germline V gene sequence: CDR1 SEHNR, CDR2 FQNEAQ (reference sequence). The CDR3 loop spans 16 amino acids. V gave up 5 bases and J gave up 3 bases; unmatched junction bases: 8. CDR3 DNA: TGTGCCAGCAGCAGCTCGGAACAGGGGGACACCGGGGAGCTGTTTTTT. Protein sequence: CASSSSEQGDTGELFF. Complete variable domain (other parts from reference TRBV7-9 and TRBJ2-2): DTGVSQNPRHKITKRGQNVTFRCDPISEHNRLYWYRQTLGQGPEFLTYFQNEAQLEKSRLLSDRFSAERPKGSFSTLEIQRTEQGDSAMYLCASSSSEQGDTGELFFGEGSRLTVL.

A few counts support this clonotype. V is TRBV5-6 and J is TRBJ1-3; D call uncertain. Germline CDR1 is SGHDT and CDR2 is YYEEEE. V lost 0 bases and J lost 4, with 8 bases in between. This CDR3 contains 14 residues. The CDR3 coding sequence is TGTGCCAGCAGCTTGGGGGGTTCCGGAAACACCATATATTTT. Its protein product is CASSLGGSGNTIYF.

The chain recombines TRBV4-1 with TRBJ1-1; tentative D call: TRBD1 (5 bases). The ends were cut back, 2 bases at V and 3 bases at J, with 13 bases in the middle. CDR3 size: 15 residues. Looked up from germline, CDR1 is MGHRA and CDR2 is YSYEKL. This CDR3 reads CASSQSGGGHTEAFF. CDR3 coding DNA: TGCGCCAGCAGCCAATCGGGGGGAGGGCACACTGAAGCTTTCTTT.

This rearrangement joins TRBV20-1 to TRBJ2-1; weak D call: TRBD1 (6 bases). The CDR3 has 14 residues. V lost 6 bases and J 7 bases, leaving 19 bases between the germline ends. Germline V gene data show CDR1 as DFQATT and CDR2 as SNEGSKA (reference sequence). CDR3 residues: CSALRDNFGNEQFF. In DNA, the CDR3 is TGCAGTGCCCTCCGGGACAACTTCGGGAATGAGCAGTTCTTC.

V and J are TRBV25-1 and TRBJ1-4; the D is unclear. V lost 3 bases, J lost 0 bases, and 8 bases lay in between. This CDR3 is built from 15 residues. In germline, CDR1 is MGHDK, CDR2 SYGVNS. The CDR3 is CASSDPGATNEKLFF. In DNA, the CDR3 is TGTGCCAGCAGTGATCCCGGAGCAACTAATGAAAAACTGTTTTTT.

V and J are TRBV20-1 and TRBJ2-7; D is uncertain. The V end lost 1 base, the J end lost 5 bases, and 9 bases lay between the germline ends. The germline gives CDR1 DFQATT, CDR2 SNEGSKA (reference sequence). The CDR3 is made up of 12 amino acids. This chain's CDR3 is CSARAQTHEQYF. In nucleotides, the CDR3 is TGCAGTGCTAGAGCACAGACTCACGAGCAGTACTTC.

The V gene is TRBV27, the J gene TRBJ1-1; D might be TRBD1 (5 bases). V lost 4 bases and J lost 1, with 13 bases in between. CDR3 length equals 15 residues. CDR1 and CDR2 (germline): MNHEY, SMNVEV (reference sequence). The CDR3 bases are TGTGCCAGCAGTTCCTCCCCGGGGGAGAACACTGAAGCTTTCTTT. Protein sequence: CASSSSPGENTEAFF.